The clone carrying this T cell receptor (beta chain) was seen only once. The CDR3 runs 14 residues. Germline V CDR1 and CDR2: MDHEN, SYDVKM. Trimming removed 3 bases from V and 3 bases from J, with 11 bases in between. Method: immunoSEQ multiplex PCR; TCRdb's copy keeps in-frame clones and lacks some. The sample includes 120,000 or so clones, 75% to 95% of them seen just once. The data were taken from a study of control samples from healthy donors and cancer patients. The sequencing sample was made of blood. The sequence derives from a man between 18 and 29 years old in good health. The rearrangement joins TRBV28 to TRBJ1-1; D ambiguous. As DNA, the CDR3 is TGTGCCAGCAGTTTCCCAACAAAGTACACTGAAGCTTTCTTT. It encodes CASSFPTKYTEAFF.